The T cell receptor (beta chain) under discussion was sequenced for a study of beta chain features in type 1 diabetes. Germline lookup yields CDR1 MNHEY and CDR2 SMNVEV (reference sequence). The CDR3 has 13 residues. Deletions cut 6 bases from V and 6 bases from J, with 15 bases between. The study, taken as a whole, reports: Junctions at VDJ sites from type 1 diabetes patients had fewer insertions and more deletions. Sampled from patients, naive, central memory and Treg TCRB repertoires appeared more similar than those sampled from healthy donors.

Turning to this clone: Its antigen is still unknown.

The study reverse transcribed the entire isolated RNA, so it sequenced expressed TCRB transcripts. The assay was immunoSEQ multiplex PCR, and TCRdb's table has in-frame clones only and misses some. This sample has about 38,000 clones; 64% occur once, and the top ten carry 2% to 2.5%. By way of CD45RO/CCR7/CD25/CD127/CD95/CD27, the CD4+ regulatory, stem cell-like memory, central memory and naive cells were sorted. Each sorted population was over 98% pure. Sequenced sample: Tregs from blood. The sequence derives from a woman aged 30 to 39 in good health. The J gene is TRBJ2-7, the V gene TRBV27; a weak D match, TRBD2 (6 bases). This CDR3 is CASRKEGFTEQYF. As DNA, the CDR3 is TGTGCCAGCAGGAAGGAGGGATTTACCGAGCAGTACTTC.